This TCR beta chain was recorded in a study of blood T cell repertoires in COVID-19. Study as a whole: Sources were T cells, B-cell-depleted T cells, or PBMCs; the material itself was cDNA or gDNA.

Method: immunoSEQ multiplex PCR; TCRdb's copy keeps in-frame clones and lacks some. Of around 250,000 clones listed, 85% to 90% were seen once; the top ten hold 4.1%. The CDR3 spans 13 residues. V lost 5 bases, J lost 0 bases, and 8 bases lay in between. Germline V CDR1 and CDR2: ENHRY, SYGVKD. Donors were grouped by their self-reported clinical history. This clonotype was sampled from a woman aged 25 to 39 with acute COVID-19. The chain recombines TRBV10-3 with TRBJ2-7; D is possibly TRBD2 (5 bases). Input material: PBMCs or T cells enriched from blood (not recorded which). The CDR3: CAISPGNSYEQYF. DNA for the CDR3: TGTGCCATCAGTCCGGGGAACTCCTACGAGCAGTACTTC.